This entry features one T cell receptor beta chain sequence. This sample was included in a study of CD8 T cells in ankylosing spondylitis. Via MiXCR, TCRdb re-called the 5' RACE reads, giving one row per CDR3 protein. Among some 300,000 distinct CDR3 sequences listed, around 21% were seen once. Input material: blood, either unsorted or a sorted T cell fraction (not recorded which). This receptor was identified in a female donor with ankylosing spondylitis or in good health (not recorded which).

In DNA form, the CDR3 reads TGTGCCAGCAGCCCATACCGGGACAGGCAAGAGACCCAGTACTTC. Protein sequence: CASSPYRDRQETQYF. The chain employs TRBV25-1 and TRBJ2-5; 8 nucleotides agree with TRBD1. Germline V gene data show CDR1 as MGHDK and CDR2 as SYGVNS. This CDR3 spans 15 amino acids. With V trimmed by 6 bases and J by 2 bases, 8 bases remained unmatched. The full variable domain, rest sourced from reference TRBV25-1 and TRBJ2-5, is EADIYQTPRYLVIGTGKKITLECSQTMGHDKMYWYQQDPGMELHLIHYSYGVNSTEKGDLSSESTVSRIRTEHFPLTLESARPSHTSQYLCASSPYRDRQETQYFGPGTRLLVL.